These 27 T cell receptor beta chains were sequenced from one sample in a study of a mutant IDH1 vaccine in newly diagnosed glioma. TCRdb's table, derived via immunoSEQ multiplex PCR, lists solely in-frame clones and lacks some. Of tens of thousands of clones listed, roughly four fifths were seen once; the top ten hold about 4%. Their antigens are not known. As for time point: week 47, end of study. Vaccination comprised doses that each held 300 ug of mutant IDH1 20-mer peptide, plus topical imiquimod. Specimen: PBMCs, collected from a glioma patient whose treatment included an IDH1 peptide vaccine. The receptors were gathered from a man aged 25 to 45 with glioma.

V usage is TRBV5-6 and J usage is TRBJ2-7; D is perhaps TRBD1 (5 bases). Germline assignment: CDR1 SGHDT and CDR2 YYEEEE. Between the trimmed V and J ends, which lost 0 bases and 5 bases, there was a span of 12 bases. The CDR3 runs to 14 residues. CDR3 amino acids: CASSLGSGYHEQYF. Here the CDR3 DNA reads TGTGCCAGCAGCTTGGGCTCAGGGTATCACGAGCAGTACTTC.

V usage is TRBV7-8 and J usage is TRBJ2-7; perhaps TRBD2 as D (7 bases). The CDR3 extends over 15 amino acids. Per germline, CDR1 SGHVS and CDR2 FQNEAQ. V was clipped by 1 base and J by 7 bases, with 17 bases between them. The CDR3 loop is CASSLVGGGPAEQYF. CDR3 bases: TGTGCCAGCAGCTTAGTGGGCGGGGGCCCGGCGGAGCAGTACTTC.

V and J are TRBV15 and TRBJ1-2, with 7 bases lining up with TRBD1. This CDR3 comprises 17 residues. Germline-derived CDR1 and CDR2 are LNHNV and YYDKDF (reference sequence). The V and J ends lost 0 bases and 5 bases, in that order; junction bases with no gene match: 12. The CDR3 here is CATSRDPDLDRRYGYTF. As DNA, the CDR3 is TGTGCCACCAGCAGAGACCCCGACCTGGACAGGCGATATGGCTACACCTTC.

The chain employs TRBV6-5 and TRBJ1-1; D remains unclear. V lost 10 bases and J 1 base, leaving 13 bases between the germline ends. CDR3 size: 13 residues. The germline CDR1 and CDR2 sequences are MNHEY and SVGAGI. The CDR3 coding sequence is TGTGCCACCTCTCCCACGGAGAACACTGAAGCTTTCTTT. Translating it yields CATSPTENTEAFF.

This clone has a handful of counts. V is TRBV11-2 and J is TRBJ2-6; D might be TRBD1 (5 bases). CDR1 SGHAT and CDR2 FQNNGV come from the germline V gene. Trimming pared 8 bases from V and 4 bases from J, leaving 18 bases between. The CDR3 runs to 16 residues. The CDR3: CASARDRSVGANVLTF. The DNA of the CDR3 is TGTGCCAGCGCCCGTGACAGATCCGTGGGGGCCAACGTCCTGACTTTC.

This chain links TRBV6-5 with TRBJ2-1; D could derive from TRBD1 or TRBD2 (5 bases each). The germline V gene has CDR1 MNHEY and CDR2 SVGAGI. The V end lost 6 bases, the J end lost 8 bases, and 14 bases lay between the germline ends. This CDR3 region has 13 residues. CDR3 sequence: CASSHRGPDEQFF. In nucleotides, the CDR3 is TGTGCCAGCAGCCATAGGGGACCTGATGAGCAGTTCTTC.

The CDR3 protein is CASSLNRPSPLHF. Written as DNA, the CDR3 is TGTGCCAGCAGCTTAAACAGACCTTCACCCCTCCACTTT. The rearrangement uses TRBV7-9 and TRBJ1-6; no clear D. Trimming stripped 2 bases from V and 9 bases from J, with 8 bases between. CDR3 size: 13 residues. Germline V lookup: CDR1 SEHNR, CDR2 FQNEAQ (reference sequence).

This clone has a handful of counts. This rearrangement joins TRBV4-1 to TRBJ1-5; no reliable D call. The CDR3 contains 15 residues. V shed 0 bases and J shed 6 bases, with 12 bases lying between them. CDR1 and CDR2 from the germline V gene are MGHRA and YSYEKL. The CDR3 sequence is CASSQDLDRGQPQHF. The CDR3 nucleotides read TGCGCCAGCAGCCAAGATCTTGATCGGGGTCAGCCCCAGCATTTT.

The rearrangement links TRBV19 to TRBJ1-5; unclear D gene. This CDR3 contains 14 residues. CDR1 LNHDA and CDR2 SQIVND come from the germline V gene (reference sequence). Trimming took 5 bases from V and 0 from J, leaving 8 bases between them. The CDR3 region is CASSLGPSNQPQHF. The CDR3 DNA reads as TGTGCCAGTAGTCTCGGACCTAGCAATCAGCCCCAGCATTTT.

The chain uses TRBV7-8 and TRBJ1-3, with D hard to call. The CDR3 is 15 amino acids. Germline V gene lookup returns CDR1 SGHVS and CDR2 FQNEAQ. With 4 bases removed from V and 0 bases from J, the gap between germline ends came to 10 bases. This CDR3 is CASSYPLSSGNTIYF. The CDR3 DNA follows: TGTGCCAGCAGCTACCCCCTCAGCTCTGGAAACACCATATATTTT.

This chain uses TRBV7-7 with TRBJ2-1; tentative D call: TRBD1 (5 bases). V gave up 3 bases and J gave up 0 bases, with 21 bases separating them. This CDR3 has 19 residues. Germline CDR1 reads SSHAT; CDR2 reads FNYEAQ (reference sequence). This CDR3 reads CASSFSPMTVRASYNEQFF. The DNA for the CDR3 is TGTGCCAGCAGCTTTAGTCCAATGACAGTTCGTGCCTCCTACAATGAGCAGTTCTTC. The variable domain in full, with the rest retrieved from reference TRBV7-7 and TRBJ2-1, is GAGVSQSPRYKVTKRGQDVTLRCDPISSHATLYWYQQALGQGPEFLTYFNYEAQPDKSGLPSDRFSAERPEGSISTLTIQRTEQRDSAMYRCASSFSPMTVRASYNEQFFGPGTRLTVL.

There are a few counts of this clone. The rearrangement uses TRBV5-1 and TRBJ1-1; 7 bases are shared with TRBD1. V shed 2 bases, J shed 0 bases, and the junction held 16 bases outside the gene matches. CDR3 length equals 19 residues. From germline, CDR1 is SGHRS and CDR2 YFSETQ. CDR3 region: CASSLALAGPGQMNTEAFF. DNA for the CDR3: TGCGCCAGCAGCTTAGCATTAGCTGGGCCGGGACAGATGAACACTGAAGCTTTCTTT.

The genes are TRBV27 and TRBJ1-1; D not resolved. Germline loops: CDR1 MNHEY, CDR2 SMNVEV (reference sequence). This CDR3 contains 14 residues. Trimming shortened V by 2 bases and J by 1 base, and 8 bases separated the two germline ends. CDR3 sequence: CASSLARANTEAFF. The CDR3 DNA reads TGTGCCAGCAGTTTAGCCAGAGCGAACACTGAAGCTTTCTTT.

This clone was recorded only once. The chain employs TRBV13 and TRBJ1-1, with D maybe TRBD1 (6 bases). Trimming removed 4 bases at V and 0 bases at J, with 15 bases between. The CDR3 runs 16 residues. Per germline, CDR1 PRHDT and CDR2 FYEKMQ (reference sequence). The CDR3 sequence: CASSSTGIVMNTEAFF. CDR3 in DNA: TGTGCCAGCAGCTCCACAGGGATTGTAATGAACACTGAAGCTTTCTTT.

The chain carries TRBV9 and TRBJ1-3; D is perhaps TRBD1 (5 bases). V lost 0 bases and J 4 bases, leaving 11 bases between the germline ends. In germline, CDR1 is SGDLS, CDR2 YYNGEE. This CDR3 comprises 15 residues. The CDR3 DNA reads as TGTGCCAGCAGCGTAGGAGGGACGGTCGGAAACACCATATATTTT. It translates to CASSVGGTVGNTIYF. The complete variable domain, with remaining parts taken from reference TRBV9 and TRBJ1-3, reads DSGVTQTPKHLITATGQRVTLRCSPRSGDLSVYWYQQSLDQGLQFLIQYYNGEERAKGNILERFSAQQFPDLHSELNLSSLELGDSALYFCASSVGGTVGNTIYFGEGSWLTVV.

The chain uses TRBV19 and TRBJ1-5; TRBD1 matches 8 bases. V gave up 9 bases and J gave up 0 bases; unmatched junction bases: 7. Per the germline V gene, CDR1 is LNHDA and CDR2 is SQIVND (reference sequence). CDR3 size: 15 residues. The CDR3 loop reads CASGQGGYSNQPQHF. In nucleotides, the CDR3 is TGTGCCAGCGGACAGGGAGGTTATAGCAATCAGCCCCAGCATTTT.

The table lists this clone with a count of one. J is TRBJ2-1 and V is TRBV15; TRBD2 might be the D (6 bases). The CDR3 is 18 amino acids. The germline V gene has CDR1 LNHNV and CDR2 YYDKDF (reference sequence). V was pared by 0 bases and J by 0 bases, with 15 bases between. The DNA for the CDR3 is TGTGCCACCAGCAGAGATTTTTGGCGGGGAAGCTCCTACAATGAGCAGTTCTTC. Translated, it gives CATSRDFWRGSSYNEQFF.

The chain combines TRBV7-6 with TRBJ1-5; D perhaps matches TRBD1 (6 bases). CDR1 SGHVS and CDR2 FNYEAQ come from the germline V gene. The CDR3 totals 17 residues. V was pared by 0 bases and J by 4 bases, with 16 bases between. CDR3 nucleotides: TGTGCCAGCAGCTTAGCGGGCTCGGGGGCCGGGAATCAGCCCCAGCATTTT. As protein: CASSLAGSGAGNQPQHF.

The chain combines TRBV2 with TRBJ1-3; TRBD1 agrees at 11 bases. The V segment lost 8 bases and the J segment 3 bases; nucleotides outside the gene matches: 9. The length of the CDR3 is 16 residues. The V gene's germline CDR1 is SNHLY and CDR2 FYNNEI. The CDR3 nucleotides read TGTGCCAGCGAAGGACAGGGGGCTTTAAGTGGAAACACCATATATTTT. It codes for CASEGQGALSGNTIYF. The whole variable domain, remainder taken from reference TRBV2 and TRBJ1-3, is EPEVTQTPSHQVTQMGQEVILRCVPISNHLYFYWYRQILGQKVEFLVSFYNNEISEKSEIFDDQFSVERPDGSNFTLKIRSTKLEDSAMYFCASEGQGALSGNTIYFGEGSWLTVV.

The rearrangement uses TRBV11-1 and TRBJ1-2, with D tentatively TRBD1 (6 bases). Germline V gives CDR1 SGHAT, CDR2 FQDESV (reference sequence). V lost 2 bases and J lost 6, with 16 bases in between. This CDR3 has 15 amino acids. CDR3 coding DNA: TGTGCCAGCAGCTTACTCGGGGGCGCGGTCCATGGCTACACCTTC. Amino acids: CASSLLGGAVHGYTF.

The sample holds one count of this clone. The CDR3 loop is CASSLGGPEKLFF. DNA of the CDR3: TGTGCCAGCAGCTTAGGGGGGCCCGAAAAACTGTTTTTT. The chain has TRBV7-2 and TRBJ1-4; D may be TRBD1 (6 bases). With 1 base removed from V and 8 bases from J, the gap between germline ends came to 8 bases. The CDR3 covers 13 residues. From germline, CDR1 is SGHTA and CDR2 FQGNSA.

V usage is TRBV2 and J usage is TRBJ2-3; a possible D gene is TRBD1 (5 bases). CDR1 and CDR2 (germline): SNHLY, FYNNEI. V was shortened by 6 bases and J by 4 bases, with 17 bases between the two germline ends. The CDR3 is 15 residues long. The CDR3 DNA reads as TGTGCCAGCAGCAAAGACAGATTGAACTCAGATACGCAGTATTTT. Translated: CASSKDRLNSDTQYF.

The CDR3: CASSPPASYEQYF. Written as DNA, the CDR3 is TGCGCCAGCAGCCCACCGGCCTCCTACGAGCAGTACTTC. The V call is TRBV5-1, the J call TRBJ2-7; D uncertain. This CDR3 contains 13 residues. Germline V gene lookup returns CDR1 SGHRS and CDR2 YFSETQ. Trimming shortened V by 4 bases and J by 0 bases, and 8 bases separated the two germline ends.

V gene TRBV27 combines with J gene TRBJ1-2; D may be TRBD1 (6 bases). CDR3 length equals 14 residues. With 5 bases removed from V and 6 bases from J, the gap between germline ends came to 16 bases. CDR1 and CDR2 from the germline V gene are MNHEY and SMNVEV (reference sequence). The CDR3 here is CASSRGASGDGYTF. In DNA, the CDR3 is TGTGCCAGCAGTCGGGGGGCCAGTGGGGATGGCTACACCTTC.

Concerning this clone: This specimen includes other DNA sequences encoding the same CDR3. J is TRBJ1-2 and V is TRBV7-9; D remains unclear. CDR3 length: 12 residues. Germline V gene lookup returns CDR1 SEHNR and CDR2 FQNEAQ (reference sequence). The V and J ends lost 3 bases and 2 bases respectively, with 4 bases between them. The CDR3 nucleotides are TGTGCCAGCAGCTTGGGGAACTATGGCTACACCTTC. This sequence encodes CASSLGNYGYTF.

The chain uses TRBV9 and TRBJ2-7; perhaps TRBD1 as D (5 bases). Trimming removed 2 bases at V and 0 bases at J, with 18 bases between. The CDR3 length is 17 residues. Germline loops: CDR1 SGDLS, CDR2 YYNGEE. The CDR3 protein is CASSVATVPSSSYEQYF. CDR3 sequence (DNA): TGTGCCAGCAGCGTCGCGACAGTTCCCTCCTCCTCCTACGAGCAGTACTTC.

This chain uses TRBV19 with TRBJ2-7; D may be TRBD1 (6 bases). Germline lookup yields CDR1 LNHDA and CDR2 SQIVND (reference sequence). The CDR3 extends over 14 amino acids. The V end lost 1 base, the J end lost 3 bases, and 10 bases lay between the germline ends. CDR3: CASSIGTERYEQYF. CDR3 in DNA: TGTGCCAGTAGTATAGGGACAGAACGCTACGAGCAGTACTTC.